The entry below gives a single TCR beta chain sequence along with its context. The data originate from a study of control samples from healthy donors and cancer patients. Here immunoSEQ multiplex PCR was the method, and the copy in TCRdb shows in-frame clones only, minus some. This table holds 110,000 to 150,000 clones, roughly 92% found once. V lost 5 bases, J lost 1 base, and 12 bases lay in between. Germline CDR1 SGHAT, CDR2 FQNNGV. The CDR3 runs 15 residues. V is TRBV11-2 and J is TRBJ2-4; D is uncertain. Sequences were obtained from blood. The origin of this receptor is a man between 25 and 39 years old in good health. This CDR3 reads CASSGVRYAKNIQYF. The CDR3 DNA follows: TGTGCCAGCAGCGGGGTACGGTATGCCAAAAACATTCAGTACTTC.